These T cell receptor beta chains were read from a single sample in a study of cytomegalovirus exposure and HLA in healthy donors. The table came from immunoSEQ multiplex PCR; TCRdb's copy has only in-frame clones and leaves some out. The sample includes under 200,000 clones, around 86% of them seen just once. Sequencing used PBMCs. These receptors were obtained from a human donor in good health. CDR3s include the opening cysteine and the closing phenylalanine or tryptophan. Fields, in order: J gene, clone size, D gene, V gene, CDR3 protein, CDR3 DNA. D genes are given only for firm matches. The size of a clone is reported for some rows only, either as once, few or many, or as a class for expanded clones.

J gene: TRBJ1-1
clone size: -
D gene: -
V gene: TRBV5-4
CDR3 protein: CASSADFREAFF
CDR3 DNA: TGTGCCAGCAGCGCGGACTTTCGTGAAGCTTTCTTT

J gene: TRBJ2-3
clone size: -
D gene: TRBD1
V gene: TRBV19
CDR3 protein: CASSNRGLTDTQYF
CDR3 DNA: TGTGCCAGTAGTAACAGGGGGCTGACAGATACGCAGTATTTT

J gene: TRBJ2-3
clone size: few
D gene: -
V gene: TRBV13
CDR3 protein: CASSLLTDTQYF
CDR3 DNA: TGTGCCAGCAGCTTACTGACAGATACGCAGTATTTT

J gene: TRBJ1-3
clone size: -
D gene: -
V gene: TRBV21-1
CDR3 protein: CASSPGFSGNTIYF
CDR3 DNA: TGTGCCAGCAGCCCAGGGTTCTCTGGAAACACCATATATTTT

J gene: TRBJ1-2
clone size: -
D gene: -
V gene: TRBV11-3
CDR3 protein: CASSLGDRTYGYTF
CDR3 DNA: TGTGCCAGCAGCTTAGGAGACAGGACCTATGGCTACACCTTC

J gene: TRBJ1-2
clone size: -
D gene: TRBD1
V gene: TRBV6-1
CDR3 protein: CASSPRRTGPYGYTF
CDR3 DNA: TGTGCCAGCAGCCCACGGAGGACAGGGCCATATGGCTACACCTTC

J gene: TRBJ2-7
clone size: -
D gene: TRBD2
V gene: TRBV19
CDR3 protein: CASTLTSGGYEQYF
CDR3 DNA: TGTGCCAGTACCTTGACTAGCGGGGGATACGAGCAGTACTTC

J gene: TRBJ1-5
clone size: -
D gene: TRBD1
V gene: TRBV27
CDR3 protein: CASSPRGQGDNQPQHF
CDR3 DNA: TGTGCCAGCAGTCCCCGAGGACAGGGGGACAATCAGCCCCAGCATTTT

J gene: TRBJ1-2
clone size: -
D gene: -
V gene: TRBV7-9
CDR3 protein: CASSLGGGPTPFGGYTF
CDR3 DNA: TGTGCCAGCAGCTTGGGGGGGGGTCCAACGCCGTTCGGCGGCTACACCTTC

J gene: TRBJ2-7
clone size: -
D gene: -
V gene: TRBV9
CDR3 protein: CASSPRHGNEQYF
CDR3 DNA: TGTGCCAGCAGCCCGCGTCACGGGAACGAGCAGTACTTC

J gene: TRBJ2-2
clone size: -
D gene: -
V gene: TRBV14
CDR3 protein: CASSQVFGTPGELFF
CDR3 DNA: TGTGCCAGCAGCCAAGTTTTCGGTACCCCCGGGGAGCTGTTTTTT

J gene: TRBJ2-3
clone size: -
D gene: -
V gene: TRBV11-2
CDR3 protein: CASSPVIWGDRDTQYF
CDR3 DNA: TGTGCCAGCAGCCCCGTCATCTGGGGGGATCGAGATACGCAGTATTTT

J gene: TRBJ2-1
clone size: -
D gene: TRBD2
V gene: TRBV4-3
CDR3 protein: CASSQDLAGGANEQFF
CDR3 DNA: TGCGCCAGCAGCCAAGATCTAGCGGGGGGCGCGAATGAGCAGTTCTTC

J gene: TRBJ1-2
clone size: -
D gene: TRBD1
V gene: TRBV19
CDR3 protein: CASSQPGQLNYGYTF
CDR3 DNA: TGTGCCAGTAGTCAGCCGGGACAGCTTAACTATGGCTACACCTTC

J gene: TRBJ1-5
clone size: -
D gene: -
V gene: TRBV27
CDR3 protein: CASSPQGSNQPQHF
CDR3 DNA: TGTGCCAGCAGTCCCCAAGGGAGTAATCAGCCCCAGCATTTT

J gene: TRBJ1-1
clone size: -
D gene: -
V gene: TRBV5-1
CDR3 protein: CASSAVRLGLGFMNTEAFF
CDR3 DNA: TGCGCCAGCAGCGCGGTGAGGCTAGGTCTAGGATTCATGAACACTGAAGCTTTCTTT

J gene: TRBJ2-3
clone size: few
D gene: TRBD2
V gene: TRBV10-3
CDR3 protein: CAMRTSETDTQYF
CDR3 DNA: TGTGCCATGCGGACTAGCGAAACAGATACGCAGTATTTT

J gene: TRBJ2-7
clone size: -
D gene: -
V gene: TRBV6-1
CDR3 protein: CASSEARGGYEQYF
CDR3 DNA: TGTGCCAGCAGTGAAGCGCGTGGTGGCTACGAGCAGTACTTC

J gene: TRBJ1-4
clone size: once
D gene: -
V gene: TRBV19
CDR3 protein: CASSRRGSGNEKLFF
CDR3 DNA: TGTGCCAGTAGTAGAAGGGGATCGGGTAATGAAAAACTGTTTTTT